What follows are 2 T cell receptor beta chains derived from one specimen sequenced in a study of cytomegalovirus exposure and HLA in healthy donors (dated by TCRdb to 2017 to 2019). To prepare the library, the immunoSEQ multiplex PCR assay was applied. For the multiplex PCR, a mixture combining 60 forward primers for TCR Vbeta segments and 13 reverse primers for TCR Jbeta segments was used. This is the immuneACCESS table as TCRdb keeps it, with only in-frame sequences that have V and J called. A part of the clones is gone; compared with another copy, unresolved V genes explain less than half, and the rest is unexplained. For this sample the table gives about 130,000 clones, of which about 81% were detected only once. The ten largest account for 8.1% of the sample. The source material was PBMCs. The receptors were sampled from a woman aged 50 to 60 in good health and CMV-seropositive.

The chain carries TRBV5-4 and TRBJ1-5; D gene ambiguous. The CDR3 length is 14 residues. Germline assignment: CDR1 SGHNT and CDR2 YYREEE (reference sequence). V dropped 3 bases and J dropped 0 bases, with 7 bases sitting between them. The CDR3 sequence is CASSSQDSNQPQHF. As DNA, the CDR3 is TGTGCCAGCAGCTCCCAGGATAGCAATCAGCCCCAGCATTTT.

The chain's CDR3 is CASSSPGGLGGEKLFF. Here the CDR3 DNA reads TGTGCCAGCAGCTCCCCTGGAGGACTCGGGGGAGAAAAACTGTTTTTT. V is TRBV11-2 and J is TRBJ1-4, with D maybe TRBD1 (5 bases). The CDR3 sequence is 16 residues long. Germline lookup yields CDR1 SGHAT and CDR2 FQNNGV. Between the trimmed V and J ends, which lost 4 bases and 8 bases, there was a span of 20 bases.